This T cell receptor (beta chain) comes out of a study of cytomegalovirus exposure and HLA in healthy donors. Study-wide results and limits: In vitro checks showed that a few CMV-associated chains really do target CMV antigens.

The protocol was immunoSEQ multiplex PCR, while the TCRdb copy is restricted to in-frame clones and leaves out a portion. The data contain approximately 150,000 clones, about 91% of them seen just once; the ten biggest clones take up under 5%. About this clone: No antigen is known for it.

CDR1 is ENHRY and CDR2 is SYGVKD in the germline V gene. The CDR3 is 14 amino acids. The ends were cut back, 7 bases at V and 0 bases at J, with 13 bases in the middle. The TCR was taken from a man younger than 35 in good health and CMV-seropositive. The chain recombines TRBV10-3 with TRBJ2-7; no definite D call. Sequencing input: PBMCs. CDR3 nucleotide sequence: TGTGCCATCACCCCTGGAGCTAGCTCCTACGAGCAGTACTTC. Its protein product is CAITPGASSYEQYF.